Listed here is a single T cell receptor beta chain. There are a few counts of this clonotype. Its binding antigen is unknown. No much larger clone is present one base from it, and per-base qualities are unavailable. Receptor libraries were prepared by PCR. Instrument used: Illumina HiSeq 2500. Molecular barcoding was employed in the preparation of TCR libraries, with unique molecular identifiers being used to normalize TCRbeta repertoire quantification. TCRdb reprocessing: public reads trimmed at Q25 with fastp, clones called with MiXCR, in-frame beta chains kept. Entries that share a CDR3 protein sequence are merged under the most common genes and DNA. The sample table holds approximately 630,000 distinct CDR3 sequences, of which around 13% were seen once. Of the sample, roughly 0.84% falls within the top ten clones. This entry is derived from a study of T-cell reconstitution after alpha-beta-depleted transplantation in children (dated by TCRdb to about 2016). Turning to the overall study: The study quantitatively tracked T-cell immune reconstitution after TCRalphabeta/CD19-depleted allogeneic hematopoietic cell transplantation in children using TCR repertoire profiling. What the research found in general, with its limitations: In some patients, the high TCRbeta diversity seen at day 60 was put down to recipient T cells and intrathymic progenitors that had survived conditioning. Over subsequent months, a decline in hyperexpanded clone frequencies was noted, and after one year, T-cell counts and TCRbeta diversity were mostly ascribed to newly produced T cells. About two months after transplant, the apparently early recovery of alphabetaT-cell counts reportedly depended on just several hundred clones that had expanded rapidly and came from non-depleted graft cells.

The treatment or condition label for this specimen denotes: allogeneic hematopoietic cell transplantation with graft depleted of TCRalphabeta T cells and CD19 B cells. The children who served as transplant recipients had been given grafts of TCRalphabeta/CD19-depleted allogeneic hematopoietic cells. In the germline V gene, CDR1 corresponds to SGHRS and CDR2 to YFSETQ. V and J lose 0 bases and 1 base, and a span of 7 bases separates them. The CDR3 covers 15 residues, taking in both the cysteine and the phenylalanine. Only the CDR3 portion is preserved as DNA: 45 bases, with reading frame beginning at the first base.

The rearranged chain carries TRBV5-1 and TRBJ2-2; the D gene is unclear. The sequence came from a girl between 2 and 10 years old with congenital amegakaryocytic thrombocytopenia, due to receive a stem cell transplant. The sample here was PBMCs, taken before TCRalphabeta/CD19-depleted stem cell transplant. The DNA reads TGCGCCAGCAGCTTGGTTCCCCAGAACACCGGGGAGCTGTTTTTT. Its protein is CASSLVPQNTGELFF.